A selection of T cell receptor beta chains follows, all from one sample in a study of regulatory T cells in long-lasting Graves disease. TCRdb re-derived calls from the multiplex PCR reads in MiXCR, one entry per CDR3 protein. The sample holds 500,000 to 800,000 distinct CDR3 sequences; about 32% are singletons and the top ten take about two fifths. The sequencing here drew on peripheral blood mononuclear cells (PBMCs), taken when the disease was refractory, from a patient treated with antithyroid drugs. Receptors originate from a female donor with Graves disease. Each CDR3 is given with its conserved first and last residue. The D gene is left open where the match is weak. Size is omitted from some rows. Given values are once, few, many or a class for expanded clones.

CDR3 protein	CDR3 DNA	clone size	V gene	J gene	D gene
CASSEASLGSASSYEQYF	TGTGCCAGCAGTGAAGCGTCCCTCGGGAGCGCCAGCTCCTACGAGCAGTACTTC	-	TRBV6-1	TRBJ2-7	-
CASSFWGAGTEAFF	TGTGCCAGCAGTTTCTGGGGGGCGGGGACTGAAGCTTTCTTT	-	TRBV28	TRBJ1-1	-
CASSFVPGNTEAFF	TGTGCCAGCAGTTTCGTTCCAGGGAACACTGAAGCTTTCTTT	many	TRBV2	TRBJ1-1	-
CAIRRTGGTEAFF	TGTGCCATCAGAAGAACAGGGGGCACTGAAGCTTTCTTT	few	TRBV10-3	TRBJ1-1	TRBD1
CSARRDDGISYEQYF	TGCAGTGCTAGGAGGGATGACGGCATATCCTACGAGCAGTACTTC	-	TRBV20-1	TRBJ2-7	-
CASSLMVGQNNQPQHF	TGTGCCAGCAGTTTAATGGTGGGACAGAACAATCAGCCCCAGCATTTT	-	TRBV12-3/TRBV12-4	TRBJ1-5	TRBD1
CASKHGPYYSNQPQHF	TGTGCCAGCAAACACGGACCGTATTATAGCAATCAGCCCCAGCATTTT	few	TRBV28	TRBJ1-5	-
CASSPIVTGASAFF	TGTGCCAGCAGCCCAATTGTGACAGGGGCATCGGCTTTCTTT	-	TRBV3-1	TRBJ1-1	TRBD1
CASSPRGGVQETQYF	TGTGCCAGCTCACCAAGAGGAGGGGTCCAAGAGACCCAGTACTTC	few	TRBV18	TRBJ2-5	-
CASSQAPGFAYTF	TGTGCCAGCAGCCAAGCCCCCGGGTTCGCCTACACCTTC	few	TRBV3-1	TRBJ1-2	-
CASTTSRLAGDRNEQYF	TGTGCCAGCACCACCTCGAGACTAGCGGGAGACAGAAACGAGCAGTACTTC	few	TRBV12-3/TRBV12-4	TRBJ2-7	TRBD2
CSASPGPPGGYTF	TGCAGTGCTAGCCCCGGGCCCCCAGGTGGCTACACCTTC	-	TRBV20-1	TRBJ1-2	-
CASYTSSAYNEQFF	TGTGCCAGCTACACTAGTTCGGCCTACAATGAGCAGTTCTTC	-	TRBV25-1	TRBJ2-1	-
CASSMEQVRTGGNEQFF	TGTGCCAGTAGTATGGAGCAGGTGAGGACAGGGGGCAATGAGCAGTTCTTC	-	TRBV19	TRBJ2-1	TRBD1
CASSFQGPNQPQHF	TGTGCCAGCAGTTTTCAGGGGCCCAATCAGCCCCAGCATTTT	many	TRBV27	TRBJ1-5	-
CSGSMGTQYF	TGCAGCGGGAGCATGGGGACCCAGTACTTC	many	TRBV20-1	TRBJ2-5	-
CASSFSSGGVGNQPQHF	TGTGCCAGCAGTTTTTCTTCAGGGGGCGTCGGCAATCAGCCCCAGCATTTT	few	TRBV12-3/TRBV12-4	TRBJ1-5	TRBD1
CASSLRQGLANIQYF	TGTGCCAGCAGCTTAAGGCAGGGACTTGCAAACATTCAGTACTTC	-	TRBV7-2	TRBJ2-4	-
CSVEDLLGSSGRGRTQYF	TGCAGCGTTGAAGATCTGTTGGGGTCTAGCGGGAGGGGAAGGACCCAGTACTTC	few	TRBV29-1	TRBJ2-5	TRBD2
CASSDQGDTGELFF	TGTGCCAGCAGCGACCAGGGGGACACCGGGGAGCTGTTTTTT	-	TRBV7-3	TRBJ2-2	TRBD1
CASVAGQETQYF	TGTGCCAGCGTGGCGGGGCAAGAGACCCAGTACTTC	-	TRBV7-6	TRBJ2-5	-
CASSQQGARETQYF	TGTGCCAGCAGTCAACAGGGGGCTAGGGAGACCCAGTACTTC	-	TRBV12-3/TRBV12-4	TRBJ2-5	TRBD1
CASSAASGGFQETQYF	TGTGCCAGTAGCGCGGCGTCCGGGGGGTTCCAAGAGACCCAGTACTTC	few	TRBV19	TRBJ2-5	TRBD2
CSVDQANTGELFF	TGCAGCGTTGACCAGGCGAACACCGGGGAGCTGTTTTTT	few	TRBV29-1	TRBJ2-2	-
CASSSPHFGTGNTGELFF	TGTGCCAGCTCAAGTCCCCACTTCGGGACAGGGAACACCGGGGAGCTGTTTTTT	-	TRBV13	TRBJ2-2	TRBD1